Sequencing of this TCR beta chain was carried out in a study of blood T cell repertoires in COVID-19. CDR1 is MNHEY, CDR2 SVGAGI, per germline. The CDR3 sequence is 12 residues long. V was clipped by 7 bases and J by 8 bases; unmatched bases: 1. Repertoires were generated with immunoSEQ multiplex PCR, while TCRdb's copy carries only in-frame clones and drops some. The sample includes around 170,000 clones, around nine tenths of them seen just once. The sequence was collected from a man between 50 and 59 years old with acute or convalescent COVID-19. The V gene is TRBV6-5, the J gene TRBJ1-6; TRBD1 matches 8 bases. The sequenced sample was peripheral blood. The CDR3 loop reads CASMDRDSPLHF. DNA for the CDR3: TGTGCCAGCATGGACAGGGATTCACCCCTCCACTTT.